This T cell receptor beta chain was recorded in a study of regulatory T cells in long-lasting Graves disease. Time point defined: newly diagnosed GD, antithyroid drugs for less than 3 months. RNA isolated from PBMCs was used to make the TCR library. Trimming shortened V by 0 bases and J by 1 base, and 9 bases separated the two germline ends. This CDR3 has 15 residues. Germline CDR1 and CDR2: LGHNA and YNFKEQ. In the case of this clonotype: Its cognate antigen is unknown.

General observations from the study: Whereas new patients shared 900 to 1,000 public clonotypes, persistent patients shared more, at 2,500 to 3,500.

The TCR beta library used iRepertoire HTBI primers with Arm-PCR amplification of CDR3. TCRdb analysed the multiplex PCR reads with MiXCR anew, one entry per CDR3 protein. The table includes hundreds of thousands of distinct CDR3 sequences, over 14% detected once. This sample also appeared in a second study, on T cells in Graves' hyperthyroidism and ophthalmopathy.

The chain recombines TRBV4-2 with TRBJ1-1; D remains unclear. The specimen comprised peripheral blood mononuclear cells (PBMCs), sampled at new diagnosis, from a patient treated with antithyroid drugs. This sequence originates from a woman in her 40s with Graves disease. For the CDR3, the DNA is TGTGCCAGCAGCCAAGATTTAAATCCGAACACTGAAGCTTTCTTT. It yields the protein CASSQDLNPNTEAFF.